In this sample, the clone carrying this T cell receptor beta chain turned up many times. There were TCR beta CDR3 regions amplified from RNA transcripts. The primer set for the first-round RT-PCR of the TCR CDR3 was HTBI. TCRdb itself ran the multiplex PCR reads through MiXCR, one entry per CDR3 protein. The table records 340,000 or so distinct CDR3 sequences, around a fifth of them present only once. Germline V lookup: CDR1 MDHEN, CDR2 SYDVKM. V was cut by 5 bases and J by 6 bases, with 10 bases left in between. The CDR3 extends over 12 amino acids. The data were obtained in a study of T cells in Graves' hyperthyroidism and ophthalmopathy. Study summary: Sampling of peripheral blood happened at initial diagnosis, prior to any treatment.

Sequenced material: blood. This sequence originates from a woman aged 50 to 60 with Graves' hyperthyroidism. The gene calls are TRBV28 and TRBJ1-2; D gene unclear. The CDR3, as DNA: TGTGCCAGCAGTCTATCGCGGGATGGCTACACCTTC. It translates to CASSLSRDGYTF.